A selection of T cell receptor beta chains follows, all from one sample in a study of blood T cell repertoires in COVID-19. The method was immunoSEQ multiplex PCR; TCRdb's version includes in-frame clones alone and lacks a portion of them. This sample has more than 200,000 clones, with more than 80% found just once. The sequenced material came from PBMCs or T cells enriched from blood (not recorded which). The origin of the receptors is a man aged 60 to 69 who had recovered from COVID-19. CDR3s include the opening cysteine and the closing phenylalanine or tryptophan. A D gene is named only where the DNA matches it firmly. The size entry is marked missing in some rows and otherwise reads once, few, many or a size class.

d_call j_call clone_size v_call cdr3_aa cdr3_nt
TRBD1 TRBJ2-5 few TRBV4-1 CASSQDPGQGGETQYF TGCGCCAGCAGCCAAGACCCGGGACAGGGAGGGGAGACCCAGTACTTC
- TRBJ1-3 - TRBV4-3 CASSQERGYWSGNTIYF TGCGCCAGCAGCCAAGAACGAGGGTATTGGTCTGGAAACACCATATATTTT
- TRBJ1-3 - TRBV18 CASSNTQGSPGNTIYF TGTGCCAGCTCAAATACCCAGGGGAGCCCTGGAAACACCATATATTTT
TRBD2 TRBJ2-1 - TRBV7-2 CASSLESIAGGDNEQFF TGTGCCAGCAGCTTAGAATCGATAGCGGGGGGTGATAATGAGCAGTTCTTC
TRBD1 TRBJ1-2 once TRBV3-1/TRBV3-2 CASSLILGTGSRGYTF TGTGCCAGCAGCCTAATTCTAGGGACAGGGAGTAGAGGCTACACCTTC
- TRBJ1-1 - TRBV5-5 CASSLAGQNTEAFF TGTGCCAGCAGCTTAGCTGGACAAAACACTGAAGCTTTCTTT
TRBD1 TRBJ1-4 - TRBV19 CASSLDRGREKLFF TGTGCCAGTAGTCTCGACAGGGGGAGGGAAAAACTGTTTTTT
TRBD1 TRBJ1-5 - TRBV19 CASSIQGGSNQPQHF TGTGCCAGTAGTATTCAAGGGGGCTCGAATCAGCCCCAGCATTTT
TRBD1 TRBJ2-3 - TRBV9 CASSVGQGATDTQYF TGTGCCAGCAGCGTAGGGCAGGGGGCTACAGATACGCAGTATTTT
TRBD1 TRBJ1-1 - TRBV7-2 CASSLVPGGSNTEAFF TGTGCCAGCAGCTTAGTGCCAGGGGGCAGTAACACTGAAGCTTTCTTT
TRBD2 TRBJ2-4 - TRBV27 CASSLSWGGGNIQYF TGTGCCAGCAGTTTATCTTGGGGGGGAGGAAACATTCAGTACTTC
- TRBJ2-1 - TRBV11-2 CASSLSSRFNEQFF TGTGCCAGCAGCTTATCGTCTAGATTCAATGAGCAGTTCTTC
- TRBJ2-5 - TRBV6-5 CAIRTGQQETQYF TGTGCCATTAGGACTGGTCAGCAAGAGACCCAGTACTTC
- TRBJ1-1 - TRBV11-1 CASSAYREGTEAFF TGTGCCAGCAGCGCGTACAGGGAGGGGACTGAAGCTTTCTTT
TRBD2 TRBJ2-1 - TRBV5-3 CARSPLGLARHLF TGTGCCAGAAGTCCCCTAGGACTAGCGAGGCATCTCTTC
- TRBJ2-1 - TRBV2 CASSPPVDEQFF TGTGCCAGCAGTCCACCGGTCGATGAGCAGTTCTTC
- TRBJ2-5 once TRBV18 CASSPLRQETQYF TGTGCCAGCTCACCACTTCGGCAAGAGACCCAGTACTTC
- TRBJ1-6 - TRBV11-2 CASSLHSNSPLHF TGTGCCAGCAGCTTGCACTCCAATTCACCCCTCCACTTT
- TRBJ1-4 - TRBV4-1 CASSQDWEAGIYEKLFF TGCGCCAGCAGCCAAGATTGGGAGGCAGGGATCTATGAAAAACTGTTTTTT
- TRBJ1-1 few TRBV10-3 CAISESYRKMNTEAFF TGTGCCATCAGTGAGTCGTACAGAAAAATGAACACTGAAGCTTTCTTT
TRBD1 TRBJ1-1 - TRBV2 CASRSGGSTEAFF TGTGCCAGCAGATCAGGGGGTAGCACTGAAGCTTTCTTT
- TRBJ2-3 few TRBV27 CASSRISTGITDTQYF TGTGCCAGCAGTCGGATATCGACAGGAATCACAGATACGCAGTATTTT
TRBD1 TRBJ1-2 few TRBV6-5 CASSRTGGNYGYTF TGTGCCAGCAGTCGGACAGGGGGCAACTATGGCTACACCTTC
TRBD1 TRBJ1-4 - TRBV7-2 CASSLVSGTGLEKLFF TGTGCCAGCAGCTTAGTGAGCGGGACAGGGCTAGAAAAACTGTTTTTT
- TRBJ2-5 - TRBV7-9 CASSLGGTGETQYF TGTGCCAGCAGCCTCGGAGGAACAGGGGAGACCCAGTACTTC
TRBD1 TRBJ2-3 - TRBV5-1 CASSLVQGHTDTQYF TGCGCCAGCAGCTTGGTACAGGGGCACACAGATACGCAGTATTTT
- TRBJ2-7 once TRBV3-1/TRBV3-2 CASSPGVLSYEQYF TGTGCCAGCAGCCCCGGAGTTCTCTCCTACGAGCAGTACTTC
TRBD1 TRBJ1-6 - TRBV4-2 CASSHSFRDRASPLHF TGTGCCAGCAGCCATTCTTTCCGGGACAGGGCTTCACCCCTCCACTTT
- TRBJ1-6 - TRBV6-2/TRBV6-3 CASSPLTRNDGNNSPLHF TGTGCCAGCAGCCCCCTAACTAGAAATGACGGCAATAATTCACCCCTCCACTTT
TRBD1 TRBJ2-3 - TRBV7-6 CASSPGQGTDTQYF TGTGCCAGCAGTCCCGGACAGGGCACAGATACGCAGTATTTT
TRBD1 TRBJ1-2 - TRBV6-5 CASRGQGSGYTF TGTGCCAGCAGAGGACAGGGCTCTGGCTACACCTTC
TRBD2 TRBJ2-1 - TRBV10-3 CAIRGLAEGNEQFF TGTGCCATCAGGGGACTAGCAGAGGGGAATGAGCAGTTCTTC
- TRBJ1-2 - TRBV7-2 CASSLVGENYGYTF TGTGCCAGCAGCTTAGTTGGAGAAAACTATGGCTACACCTTC
- TRBJ2-3 - TRBV9 CASSVYVADTQYF TGTGCCAGCAGCGTATATGTCGCAGATACGCAGTATTTT
- TRBJ2-2 - TRBV14 CASSQHTNTGELFF TGTGCCAGCAGCCAACACACGAACACCGGGGAGCTGTTTTTT
- TRBJ1-1 - TRBV27 CASSQRSGMITEAFF TGTGCCAGCAGCCAAAGGTCAGGGATGATCACTGAAGCTTTCTTT
- TRBJ2-5 - TRBV12-5 CASGLADSRGAGETQYF TGTGCTAGTGGTTTGGCAGATTCCCGGGGGGCTGGGGAGACCCAGTACTTC
- TRBJ1-2 - TRBV3-1/TRBV3-2 CASSQGRRQGSYGYTF TGTGCCAGCAGCCAAGGACGGAGGCAGGGGAGCTATGGCTACACCTTC
TRBD1 TRBJ2-1 - TRBV5-4 CASSLSETGSYNEQFF TGTGCCAGCAGCTTGTCTGAGACAGGGTCCTACAATGAGCAGTTCTTC
TRBD1 TRBJ2-7 - TRBV13 CASSMGQGAREQYF TGTGCCAGCAGCATGGGACAGGGGGCGCGAGAGCAGTACTTC
TRBD1 TRBJ2-7 - TRBV6-2/TRBV6-3 CASSPQGPAYEQYF TGTGCCAGCAGTCCACAGGGGCCAGCCTACGAGCAGTACTTC
- TRBJ1-2 - TRBV20-1 CSASGQRGTGYTF TGCAGTGCTAGTGGGCAGAGGGGGACTGGCTACACCTTC
- TRBJ2-5 - TRBV11-3 CASSPRTAYQETQYF TGTGCCAGCAGCCCGCGGACAGCTTACCAAGAGACCCAGTACTTC
TRBD1 TRBJ1-2 few TRBV19 CASSGQGYGYTF TGTGCCAGTAGCGGACAGGGGTATGGCTACACCTTC
- TRBJ1-2 - TRBV19 CASSIGFGVHGYTF TGTGCCAGTAGTATAGGCTTCGGGGTCCATGGCTACACCTTC
- TRBJ2-7 - TRBV7-3 CASSPMAEAYEQYF TGTGCCAGCAGCCCAATGGCCGAAGCCTACGAGCAGTACTTC
- TRBJ1-4 - TRBV19 CASSIVGGGEKLFF TGTGCCAGTAGTATAGTGGGGGGAGGTGAAAAACTGTTTTTT
- TRBJ1-2 - TRBV2 CASSEIQAYGYTF TGTGCCAGCAGTGAAATCCAGGCCTACGGCTACACCTTC
- TRBJ2-1 - TRBV4-3 CASSQDDGLDEQFF TGCGCCAGCAGCCAAGATGACGGGTTGGATGAGCAGTTCTTC
TRBD2 TRBJ2-2 - TRBV4-1 CASSQDSGGLNTGELFF TGCGCCAGCAGCCAAGATAGCGGGGGACTGAACACCGGGGAGCTGTTTTTT
TRBD1 TRBJ1-2 - TRBV9 CASSGLGQNYGYTF TGTGCCAGCAGCGGATTGGGACAGAACTATGGCTACACCTTC
- TRBJ1-5 - TRBV7-2 CASSSPSSRNQPQHF TGTGCCAGCAGCTCGCCCTCTTCCAGGAATCAGCCCCAGCATTTT
- TRBJ2-7 - TRBV7-9 CASSLAVSSYEQYF TGTGCCAGCAGCTTAGCGGTCAGCTCCTACGAGCAGTACTTC
- TRBJ1-5 - TRBV7-2 CASGLNSNQPQHF TGTGCCAGCGGACTTAATAGCAATCAGCCCCAGCATTTT
TRBD1 TRBJ1-1 - TRBV10-2 CASSETTGRNTEAFF TGCGCCAGCAGTGAGACGACAGGGCGGAACACTGAAGCTTTCTTT
- TRBJ1-5 - TRBV19 CASSSRGRGQPQHF TGTGCCAGTAGTAGCAGGGGACGGGGTCAGCCCCAGCATTTT